The sample holds one count of the clone carrying this TCR beta chain. Its antigen is not known. Lysates of CMV-infected fibroblasts at around 9.9 ug/mL stimulated these cells. Sorted nonresponding memory CD4+ T cells were CD40L-negative, CD69-negative, CD45RO-high. Plasma HIV-1 RNA stayed below 50 copies/mL for at least 4 years. CD8-depleted PBMCs were stimulated about 20 hours with anti-CD28/CD49d costimulation, CD40-blocking antibody and enfuvirtide. This was the immunoSEQ version 4 assay in survey mode. Measured with immunoSEQ multiplex PCR; TCRdb has only the in-frame clones, and not every one. The repertoire includes about 48,000 clones, around 72% of them detected once, and about 3% sits in the top ten. The sample originates from a study of persistence of HIV-infected CD4 T cells. Study results and caveats: TCRbeta richness was lower in CMV- and Gag-responding cells than in anti-CD3/anti-CD28-responding cells. TCR analyses could not target the rare provirus-carrying CMV-responding cells.

Source: CD4+ T cells sorted from PBMCs after roughly 18-hour stimulation, taken from a patient who received antiretroviral therapy. This sequence originates from an adult man with HIV who was CMV-seropositive.

This CDR3 reads CASSLWTSGGAMRGDTQYF. The CDR3 DNA reads as TGCGCCAGCAGCCTCTGGACTAGCGGGGGGGCTATGAGGGGAGATACGCAGTATTTT. The V call is TRBV5-1, the J call TRBJ2-3; 15 positions match TRBD2. CDR3 length equals 19 residues. Germline values: CDR1 SGHRS, CDR2 YFSETQ. With 4 bases clipped from V and 5 bases from J, the junction kept 14 bases outside the gene matches.